Listed below are T cell receptor beta chains from one sample, sequenced in a study of beta chain features in type 1 diabetes. Using immunoSEQ multiplex PCR, the repertoire was profiled, and TCRdb retains in-frame clones only, with some absent. This table holds fewer than 900,000 clones, roughly 16% found once. What was sequenced was naive CD4+ T cells from blood. These receptors were collected from a woman aged 18-30 years in good health. Both conserved end residues are part of each CDR3. D genes are given only for firm matches. Size values are once, few and many counts, or a class for expanded clones, and some rows have none.

size: .; D: .; V: TRBV6-5; J: TRBJ2-6; CDR3: CASIVSAGANVLTF; DNA: TGTGCCAGCATTGTGAGTGCTGGGGCCAACGTCCTGACTTTC
size: .; D: TRBD1; V: TRBV28; J: TRBJ2-7; CDR3: CASRRPSGQGEYEQYF; DNA: TGTGCCAGCAGACGCCCGTCGGGACAGGGGGAGTACGAGCAGTACTTC
size: .; D: .; V: TRBV28; J: TRBJ2-7; CDR3: CASSLYGTSYEQYF; DNA: TGTGCCAGCAGTTTATACGGGACCTCCTACGAGCAGTACTTC
size: .; D: TRBD1; V: TRBV6-5; J: TRBJ2-7; CDR3: CASSYTRDRVDEQYF; DNA: TGTGCCAGCAGTTACACCCGGGACAGGGTCGACGAGCAGTACTTC
size: .; D: .; V: TRBV7-9; J: TRBJ2-1; CDR3: CASSFRNEQFF; DNA: TGTGCCAGCAGCTTTCGGAATGAGCAGTTCTTC
size: .; D: .; V: TRBV28; J: TRBJ1-2; CDR3: CASSLVQGRGYTF; DNA: TGTGCCAGCAGTTTAGTACAGGGACGCGGCTACACCTTC
size: few; D: .; V: TRBV6-5; J: TRBJ2-5; CDR3: CASSHRRETQYF; DNA: TGTGCCAGCAGTCACCGGCGGGAGACCCAGTACTTC
size: few; D: .; V: TRBV5-4; J: TRBJ1-1; CDR3: CASSPRGGPGTEAFF; DNA: TGTGCCAGCAGCCCTAGGGGGGGTCCGGGCACTGAAGCTTTCTTT
size: .; D: .; V: TRBV29-1; J: TRBJ2-7; CDR3: CSVVGEGKPYEQYF; DNA: TGCAGCGTTGTGGGCGAAGGGAAGCCCTACGAGCAGTACTTC
size: .; D: .; V: TRBV4-3; J: TRBJ1-4; CDR3: CASSQGVGRNEKLFF; DNA: TGCGCCAGCAGCCAAGGTGTAGGTCGTAATGAAAAACTGTTTTTT
size: .; D: .; V: TRBV6-5; J: TRBJ2-7; CDR3: CASRTDGVYEQYF; DNA: TGTGCCAGCAGAACAGACGGGGTTTACGAGCAGTACTTC
size: .; D: .; V: TRBV7-3; J: TRBJ2-2; CDR3: CASSRAAGELFF; DNA: TGTGCCAGCAGTCGGGCCGCCGGGGAGCTGTTTTTT
size: .; D: .; V: TRBV20-1; J: TRBJ1-2; CDR3: CSANRYYGYTF; DNA: TGCAGTGCAAACAGATACTATGGCTACACCTTC
size: .; D: .; V: TRBV28; J: TRBJ1-5; CDR3: CASSRTRVNQPQHF; DNA: TGTGCCAGCAGTCGGACAAGGGTCAATCAGCCCCAGCATTTT
size: .; D: .; V: TRBV25-1; J: TRBJ2-2; CDR3: CASRKGTANTGELFF; DNA: TGTGCCAGCAGAAAAGGGACTGCGAACACCGGGGAGCTGTTTTTT
size: few; D: .; V: TRBV29-1; J: TRBJ2-3; CDR3: CSVESGGSTDTQYF; DNA: TGCAGCGTTGAATCGGGCGGGTCCACAGATACGCAGTATTTT
size: .; D: TRBD2; V: TRBV5-4; J: TRBJ2-3; CDR3: CASSVGLAGPSSTDTQYF; DNA: TGTGCCAGCAGCGTCGGACTAGCGGGACCCTCTAGCACAGATACGCAGTATTTT
size: .; D: .; V: TRBV7-2; J: TRBJ2-1; CDR3: CASSLSLHNEQFF; DNA: TGTGCCAGCAGCTTGAGCCTCCACAATGAGCAGTTCTTC
size: .; D: .; V: TRBV29-1; J: TRBJ2-1; CDR3: CSLIIWGRNNGGYNEQFF; DNA: TGCAGTCTAATCATCTGGGGGAGAAATAATGGCGGCTACAATGAGCAGTTCTTC
size: many; D: .; V: TRBV10-3; J: TRBJ2-7; CDR3: CATTDGSSYEQYF; DNA: TGTGCCACGACGGACGGTAGCTCCTACGAGCAGTACTTC
size: .; D: TRBD2; V: TRBV19; J: TRBJ2-5; CDR3: CASSIQRLAGEETQYF; DNA: TGTGCCAGTAGTATCCAAAGACTAGCGGGAGAAGAGACCCAGTACTTC
size: few; D: .; V: TRBV4-2; J: TRBJ1-1; CDR3: CASSQELRGRTEAFF; DNA: TGTGCCAGCAGCCAAGAGTTACGTGGTCGCACTGAAGCTTTCTTT
size: .; D: TRBD2; V: TRBV6-1; J: TRBJ2-7; CDR3: CASSLAGGSSYEQYF; DNA: TGTGCCAGCAGCTTAGCGGGAGGGAGCTCCTACGAGCAGTACTTC
size: few; D: .; V: TRBV4-2; J: TRBJ1-1; CDR3: CASSPGRREAEAFF; DNA: TGTGCCAGCAGCCCGGGTAGGAGAGAGGCTGAAGCTTTCTTT
size: few; D: .; V: TRBV5-6; J: TRBJ2-5; CDR3: CASSPWQRETQYF; DNA: TGTGCCAGCAGCCCCTGGCAGCGAGAGACCCAGTACTTC
size: few; D: .; V: TRBV2; J: TRBJ2-3; CDR3: CASKYKGTDTQYF; DNA: TGTGCCAGCAAGTACAAGGGCACAGATACGCAGTATTTT
size: .; D: .; V: TRBV4-3; J: TRBJ2-4; CDR3: CASSQEGARDGKNIQYF; DNA: TGCGCCAGCAGCCAAGAGGGGGCCCGGGATGGCAAAAACATTCAGTACTTC
size: .; D: TRBD1; V: TRBV29-1; J: TRBJ2-7; CDR3: CSVSSGTGSYEQYF; DNA: TGCAGCGTCTCCTCCGGGACAGGATCCTACGAGCAGTACTTC
size: few; D: .; V: TRBV10-3; J: TRBJ2-3; CDR3: CAISPFRLDHTDTQYF; DNA: TGTGCCATCAGTCCATTTAGACTAGACCACACAGATACGCAGTATTTT
size: .; D: .; V: TRBV7-9; J: TRBJ2-7; CDR3: CASSAGFSYEQYF; DNA: TGTGCTAGCAGCGCGGGGTTCTCCTACGAGCAGTACTTC
size: few; D: TRBD1; V: TRBV7-2; J: TRBJ2-2; CDR3: CASSLSGGTGELFF; DNA: TGTGCCAGCAGCTTATCAGGGGGCACCGGGGAGCTGTTTTTT
size: .; D: .; V: TRBV25-1; J: TRBJ2-3; CDR3: CASRPYYTDTQYF; DNA: TGTGCCAGCAGACCCTACTATACAGATACGCAGTATTTT
size: few; D: TRBD1; V: TRBV7-2; J: TRBJ2-7; CDR3: CASSSRTGWNEQYF; DNA: TGTGCCAGCAGCTCCAGGACAGGGTGGAACGAGCAGTACTTC
size: few; D: .; V: TRBV19; J: TRBJ1-3; CDR3: CASSIYGDTIYF; DNA: TGTGCCAGTAGTATCTACGGAGACACCATATATTTT
size: .; D: TRBD2; V: TRBV5-4; J: TRBJ2-1; CDR3: CASSPSRGTSGYDNEQFF; DNA: TGTGCCAGCAGCCCGTCAAGGGGGACTAGCGGGTATGACAATGAGCAGTTCTTC
size: .; D: TRBD2; V: TRBV10-3; J: TRBJ2-7; CDR3: CAISGNMATSGSDEQYF; DNA: TGTGCCATCAGTGGGAACATGGCGACTAGCGGGAGTGACGAGCAGTACTTC
size: .; D: TRBD1; V: TRBV11-2; J: TRBJ1-1; CDR3: CASSLLEGQEAFF; DNA: TGTGCCAGCAGCCTACTGGAGGGACAGGAAGCTTTCTTT
size: few; D: .; V: TRBV29-1; J: TRBJ2-7; CDR3: CSVRGRVSYEQYF; DNA: TGCAGCGTGAGGGGACGGGTCTCCTACGAGCAGTACTTC
size: .; D: .; V: TRBV21-1; J: TRBJ1-4; CDR3: CASRGDRDATNEKLFF; DNA: TGTGCCAGCAGGGGGGACAGGGACGCAACTAATGAAAAACTGTTTTTT
size: few; D: TRBD2; V: TRBV7-2; J: TRBJ2-7; CDR3: CASSLDSGPYEQYF; DNA: TGTGCCAGCAGCTTAGATAGCGGGCCGTACGAGCAGTACTTC
size: few; D: TRBD2; V: TRBV6-1; J: TRBJ2-5; CDR3: CASIFPAAGQETQYF; DNA: TGTGCCAGCATTTTCCCCGCAGCGGGGCAAGAGACCCAGTACTTC
size: few; D: .; V: TRBV6-5; J: TRBJ2-5; CDR3: CASRREYQETQYF; DNA: TGTGCCAGCAGGAGAGAGTACCAAGAGACCCAGTACTTC
size: few; D: TRBD1; V: TRBV10-3; J: TRBJ2-1; CDR3: CAISGQGVNEQFF; DNA: TGTGCCATCAGTGGGCAGGGGGTGAATGAGCAGTTCTTC
size: .; D: TRBD2; V: TRBV4-2; J: TRBJ2-1; CDR3: CASSQAGGAYNEQFF; DNA: TGTGCCAGCAGCCAAGCGGGAGGTGCCTACAATGAGCAGTTCTTC
size: .; D: .; V: TRBV10-3; J: TRBJ1-1; CDR3: CAIREIGTEAFF; DNA: TGTGCCATCCGCGAAATCGGGACTGAAGCTTTCTTT